This TCR beta chain was obtained from a study of blood T cell repertoires in COVID-19. On the study more broadly: The United States, Italy and Spain provided the acute and convalescent COVID-19 samples.

Assignment of participants to cohorts was predicated upon participant-reported clinical history. Repertoires were generated with immunoSEQ multiplex PCR, while TCRdb's copy carries only in-frame clones and drops some. Altogether about 220,000 clones are present, 82% being singletons, with the ten largest covering 3% to 4%. The CDR3 spans 14 residues. Looked up from germline, CDR1 is KGHSH and CDR2 is LQKENI. The V end was cut by 6 bases, the J end by 1 base, with 9 bases between. This receptor was identified in a woman aged 55-75 years who had recovered from COVID-19. The chain is built from TRBV18 and TRBJ1-4, with D tentatively TRBD1 (5 bases). The sequenced material came from PBMCs or T cells enriched from blood (not recorded which). The CDR3 region is CASSLDRTNEKLFF. CDR3 nucleotides: TGTGCCAGCTCCCTCGACAGAACTAATGAAAAACTGTTTTTT. Full variable domain (outside the CDR3, taken from reference TRBV18 and TRBJ1-4): NAGVMQNPRHLVRRRGQEARLRCSPMKGHSHVYWYRQLPEEGLKFMVYLQKENIIDESGMPKERFSAEFPKEGPSILRIQQVVRGDSAAYFCASSLDRTNEKLFFGSGTQLSVL.